Listed below are T cell receptor beta chains from one sample, sequenced in a study of T cells in Graves' hyperthyroidism and ophthalmopathy. TCRdb independently ran MiXCR on the multiplex PCR reads; one entry per CDR3 protein. This table holds approximately 690,000 distinct CDR3 sequences, roughly 15% found once. Specimen: blood. The source of these receptors is a woman in her fifties or sixties with Graves' ophthalmopathy. CDR3s include the opening cysteine and the closing phenylalanine or tryptophan. Each record gives: J gene, V gene, clone size, D gene, CDR3 protein, CDR3 DNA. The D gene is left open where the match is weak. Rows give clone size only sometimes, using once, few, many, or a class for an expanded clone.

J gene: TRBJ1-1; V gene: TRBV4-1; clone size: -; D gene: TRBD1; CDR3 protein: CASSPDGEGAFSWTEAFF; CDR3 DNA: TGCGCCAGCAGCCCTGATGGGGAGGGGGCATTTAGTTGGACTGAAGCTTTCTTT
J gene: TRBJ2-5; V gene: TRBV29-1; clone size: -; D gene: TRBD2; CDR3 protein: CSVEISGLETQYF; CDR3 DNA: TGCAGCGTTGAGATTAGCGGGTTAGAGACCCAGTACTTC
J gene: TRBJ2-3; V gene: TRBV28; clone size: many; D gene: TRBD2; CDR3 protein: CASRNSGSTDTQYF; CDR3 DNA: TGTGCCAGCAGGAATAGCGGGAGCACAGATACGCAGTATTTT
J gene: TRBJ2-3; V gene: TRBV7-2; clone size: many; D gene: -; CDR3 protein: CASSLDGADTQYF; CDR3 DNA: TGTGCCAGCAGCTTAGACGGCGCAGATACGCAGTATTTT
J gene: TRBJ2-7; V gene: TRBV11-3; clone size: many; D gene: TRBD2; CDR3 protein: CASTFSGMSSYEQYF; CDR3 DNA: TGTGCCAGCACCTTTAGCGGGATGAGCTCCTACGAGCAGTACTTC
J gene: TRBJ2-3; V gene: TRBV6-4; clone size: -; D gene: TRBD2; CDR3 protein: CARTGTSGTPDTQYF; CDR3 DNA: TGTGCCAGAACTGGGACTAGCGGGACCCCAGATACGCAGTATTTT
J gene: TRBJ2-5; V gene: TRBV28; clone size: many; D gene: TRBD1; CDR3 protein: CASSPGSGQGQETQYF; CDR3 DNA: TGTGCCAGCAGTCCCGGGTCGGGACAGGGTCAAGAGACCCAGTACTTC
J gene: TRBJ1-1; V gene: TRBV7-8; clone size: few; D gene: -; CDR3 protein: CASSPGYNLNTEAFF; CDR3 DNA: TGTGCCAGCAGCCCAGGGTACAATCTGAACACTGAAGCTTTCTTT
J gene: TRBJ2-3; V gene: TRBV30; clone size: many; D gene: TRBD2; CDR3 protein: CARERDTDTQYF; CDR3 DNA: TGTGCCAGAGAGCGGGATACGGATACGCAGTATTTT
J gene: TRBJ1-4; V gene: TRBV7-9; clone size: -; D gene: -; CDR3 protein: CASSLGGVLNEKLFF; CDR3 DNA: TGTGCCAGCAGCTTAGGCGGGGTTCTAAATGAAAAACTGTTTTTT
J gene: TRBJ2-3; V gene: TRBV9; clone size: many; D gene: TRBD2; CDR3 protein: CASSELPGLAGAIDTQYF; CDR3 DNA: TGTGCCAGCAGCGAATTACCGGGACTAGCGGGAGCAATAGATACGCAGTATTTT
J gene: TRBJ1-2; V gene: TRBV27; clone size: few; D gene: -; CDR3 protein: CASSSRTSESGYTF; CDR3 DNA: TGTGCCAGCAGTTCCCGGACGAGTGAGAGCGGCTACACCTTC
J gene: TRBJ1-1; V gene: TRBV2; clone size: many; D gene: -; CDR3 protein: CASSVYIRTEAFF; CDR3 DNA: TGTGCCAGCAGCGTTTATATCCGAACTGAAGCTTTCTTT